This T cell receptor beta chain was captured in a study of the immune and genomic landscape of osteosarcoma. Overall study context: Diagnosis ages spanned about 5-90 years, median about 29. Study-level points and caveats: Several cases had one hyperexpanded dominant clone and under 100 clonotypes. External normal skin and healthy peripheral blood data provided clonality references.

Notes on this clone: What it recognizes is unknown.

Primary, local recurrence and metastasis osteosarcoma tumors were taken after treatment from poor-prognosis patients. The method was immunoSEQ multiplex PCR; TCRdb's version includes in-frame clones alone and lacks a portion of them. Here the sample spans approximately 720 clones, about three quarters being singletons. Trimming took 3 bases from V and 1 from J, leaving 5 bases between them. CDR1 is SGDLS, CDR2 YYNGEE, per germline. The CDR3 runs 13 residues. Material for sequencing was tumor tissue from a local recurrence in the calf muscle. The chain links TRBV9 to TRBJ1-5; D is uncertain. The receptor's source is a woman aged 60 to 75 with osteosarcoma. CDR3 sequence: CASSGLSNQPQHF. The CDR3 DNA reads TGTGCCAGCAGCGGACTGAGCAATCAGCCCCAGCATTTT.